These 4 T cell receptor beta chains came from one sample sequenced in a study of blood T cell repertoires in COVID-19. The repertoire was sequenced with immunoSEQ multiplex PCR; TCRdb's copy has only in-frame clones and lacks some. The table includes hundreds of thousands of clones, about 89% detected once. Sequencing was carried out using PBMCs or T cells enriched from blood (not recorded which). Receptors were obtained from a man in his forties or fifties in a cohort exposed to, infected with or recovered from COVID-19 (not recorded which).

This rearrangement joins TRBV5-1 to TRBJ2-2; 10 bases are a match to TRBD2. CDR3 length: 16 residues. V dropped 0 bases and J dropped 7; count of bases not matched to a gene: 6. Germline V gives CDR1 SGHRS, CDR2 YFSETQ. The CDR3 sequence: CASSLGLAGGSGELFF. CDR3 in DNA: TGCGCCAGCAGCTTGGGTTTAGCGGGAGGCAGCGGGGAGCTGTTTTTT. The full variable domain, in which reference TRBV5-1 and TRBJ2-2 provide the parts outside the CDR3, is KAGVTQTPRYLIKTRGQQVTLSCSPISGHRSVSWYQQTPGQGLQFLFEYFSETQRNKGNFPGRFSGRQFSNSRSEMNVSTLELGDSALYLCASSLGLAGGSGELFFGEGSRLTVL.

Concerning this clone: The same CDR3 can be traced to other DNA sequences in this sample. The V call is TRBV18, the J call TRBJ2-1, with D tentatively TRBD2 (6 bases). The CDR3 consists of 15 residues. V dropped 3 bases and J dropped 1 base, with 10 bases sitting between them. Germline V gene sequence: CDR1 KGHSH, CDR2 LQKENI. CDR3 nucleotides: TGTGCCAGCTCACCGTCAAGCGGGTCCTACAATGAGCAGTTCTTC. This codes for CASSPSSGSYNEQFF.

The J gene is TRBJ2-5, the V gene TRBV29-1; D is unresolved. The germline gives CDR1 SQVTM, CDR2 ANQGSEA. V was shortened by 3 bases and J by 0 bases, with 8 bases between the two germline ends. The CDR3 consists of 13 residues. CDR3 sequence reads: CSVDVRYQETQYF. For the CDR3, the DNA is TGCAGCGTTGACGTCCGGTACCAAGAGACCCAGTACTTC. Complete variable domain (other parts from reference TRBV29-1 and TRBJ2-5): SAVISQKPSRDICQRGTSLTIQCQVDSQVTMMFWYRQQPGQSLTLIATANQGSEATYESGFVIDKFPISRPNLTFSTLTVSNMSPEDSSIYLCSVDVRYQETQYFGPGTRLLVL.

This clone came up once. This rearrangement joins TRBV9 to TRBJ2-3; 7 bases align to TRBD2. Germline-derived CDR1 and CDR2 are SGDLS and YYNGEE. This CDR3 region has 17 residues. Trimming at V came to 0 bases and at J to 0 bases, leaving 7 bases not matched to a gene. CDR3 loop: CASSVGGLSGSTDTQYF. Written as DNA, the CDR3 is TGTGCCAGCAGCGTAGGGGGTCTTAGCGGGAGCACAGATACGCAGTATTTT.